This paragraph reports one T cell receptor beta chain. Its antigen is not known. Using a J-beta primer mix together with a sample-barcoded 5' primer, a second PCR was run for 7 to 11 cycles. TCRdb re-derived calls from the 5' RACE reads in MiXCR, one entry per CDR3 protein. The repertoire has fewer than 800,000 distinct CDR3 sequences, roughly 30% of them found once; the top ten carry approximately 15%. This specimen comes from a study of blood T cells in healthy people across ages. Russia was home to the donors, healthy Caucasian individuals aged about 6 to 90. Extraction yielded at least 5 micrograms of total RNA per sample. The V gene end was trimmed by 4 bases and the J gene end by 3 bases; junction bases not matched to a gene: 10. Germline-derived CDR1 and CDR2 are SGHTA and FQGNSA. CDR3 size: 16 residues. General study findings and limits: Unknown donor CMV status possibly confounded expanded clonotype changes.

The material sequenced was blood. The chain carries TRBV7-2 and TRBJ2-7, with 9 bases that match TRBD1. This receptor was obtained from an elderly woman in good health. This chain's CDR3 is CASSSGTGWAVYEQYF. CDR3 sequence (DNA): TGTGCCAGCAGCTCTGGGACAGGGTGGGCGGTCTACGAGCAGTACTTC.